A single sample is the source of the 7 T cell receptor beta chains below, sequenced in a study of shared T cell receptors in the human thymus. Libraries were prepared by immunoSEQ multiplex PCR; TCRdb keeps only in-frame clonotypes and omits some of them. The table lists hundreds of thousands of clones, roughly 90% of them singletons. The same data also contributed to another study, on human thymus T cells.

What was sequenced was thymocytes. These receptors were collected from a boy under two years old with a congenital heart defect.

CDR3 loop: CASSQREGTSETQYF. In DNA form, the CDR3 reads TGTGCCAGCAGCCAGCGGGAGGGGACTTCCGAGACCCAGTACTTC. The chain carries TRBV14 and TRBJ2-5; 9 bases align to TRBD2. With 3 bases clipped from V and 5 bases from J, the junction kept 7 bases outside the gene matches. The CDR3 loop spans 15 amino acids. Germline V gives CDR1 SGHDN, CDR2 FVKESK.

The rearrangement uses TRBV5-1 and TRBJ2-6; D gene uncertain. Trimming pared 3 bases from V and 0 bases from J, leaving 4 bases between. The CDR3 has 14 amino acids. Looked up from germline, CDR1 is SGHRS and CDR2 is YFSETQ. The CDR3 is CASSSSSGANVLTF. The DNA of the CDR3 is TGCGCCAGCAGCTCCTCCTCTGGGGCCAACGTCCTGACTTTC.

The gene calls are TRBV7-8 and TRBJ2-4; D remains ambiguous. V was cut by 4 bases and J by 0 bases, with 25 bases left in between. The CDR3 spans 20 residues. The germline V gene has CDR1 SGHVS and CDR2 FQNEAQ. In nucleotides, the CDR3 is TGTGCCAGCAGCTCCCCTGCCCCCCGCGGTATCATACTAGCCAAAAACATTCAGTACTTC. Translating gives CASSSPAPRGIILAKNIQYF.

V gene TRBV5-6 combines with J gene TRBJ1-4; D perhaps matches TRBD1 (5 bases). Trimming removed 5 bases at V and 0 bases at J, with 11 bases between. The CDR3 is 15 amino acids. The germline V gene encodes CDR1 SGHDT and CDR2 YYEEEE. The CDR3 nucleotides are TGTGCCAGCAGTCTCTGGGGCCCAACTAATGAAAAACTGTTTTTT. Translation gives CASSLWGPTNEKLFF.

The genes are TRBV6-1 and TRBJ2-7; 12 bases are a match to TRBD2. Per germline, CDR1 MNHNS and CDR2 SASEGT. The CDR3 spans 15 residues. V shed 7 bases, J shed 3 bases, and the junction held 7 bases outside the gene matches. CDR3 protein: CASKRLAGAVYEQYF. DNA for the CDR3: TGTGCCAGCAAGAGACTAGCGGGAGCAGTCTACGAGCAGTACTTC.

V gene TRBV7-6 combines with J gene TRBJ1-2; 7 bases line up with TRBD1. Trimming removed 5 bases from V and 5 bases from J; junction bases left unmatched: 2. The CDR3 has 12 residues. Looked up from germline, CDR1 is SGHVS and CDR2 is FNYEAQ. CDR3 sequence (DNA): TGTGCCAGCAGCCCAGGGGGGTATGGCTACACCTTC. Its protein product is CASSPGGYGYTF.

V gene TRBV27 combines with J gene TRBJ2-3; TRBD2 agrees at 11 bases. The CDR3 is 17 residues long. Trimming cost V 5 bases and J 1 base; bases outside gene matches: 8. CDR1 is MNHEY, CDR2 SMNVEV, per germline (reference sequence). DNA of the CDR3: TGTGCCAGCAGTGCCCGGGGACTAGCGGACCGCACAGATACGCAGTATTTT. Its translation: CASSARGLADRTDTQYF.